This T cell receptor beta chain is drawn from a study of blood T cell repertoires in COVID-19 (TCRdb year 2020). About the full investigation: Collaborator samples came from the United States, Italy and Spain and covered acute and convalescent phases of COVID-19. The prospective study material was composed of cDNA or gDNA derived from T cells, B-cell-depleted T cells, or PBMCs. A de-identified subject ID, COVID-19 status, age in years and sex were almost always included in the sample metadata. Where available, HLA class I and class II types were obtained from metadata supplied by the sample provider rather than from assay-based typing. Subjects who had been exposed to COVID-19, were actively infected with it, or had recovered from it provided the deeply sampled blood TCRbeta repertoires that made up the dataset. The repertoires were made available in a free public database intended to serve as a resource for research on the immune response to SARS-CoV-2. The samples were drawn from the first 160 participants of the ongoing ImmuneRACE study and from 950 to 1,500 subjects provided by 6 global collaborators.

To note about this clone: No antigen is known for it. Base quality data are lacking; no much larger clone is found one base away.

CDR1 and CDR2 are drawn from the germline V gene: SGHAT, FQNNGV. The CDR3 measures 15 amino acids from cysteine to phenylalanine. Here the CDR3 DNA is all that survives: 45 bases in frame from base 1. Here V drops 5 bases and J drops 2 bases, and the junction holds 6 bases not matched to any gene. Collaborating institutions collected whole blood in K2EDTA tubes following their own protocols. For TCRbeta analysis, collaborators shipped samples in one of three forms: frozen whole blood, isolated PBMCs, or DNA extracted from either of those sample types. TCRbeta CDR3 regions were amplified from genomic DNA by means of the immunoSEQ Assay, a bias-controlled multiplex PCR. Regarding the original processing steps: Within the assay, amplification of reference gene primers was used to estimate how many nucleated cells each sample contained. Sequence reads were collapsed and filtered to measure the absolute abundance of every unique TCRbeta CDR3 rearrangement. For each sample, productive Simpson clonality was calculated as the square root of Simpson's diversity index over productive rearrangements. Here the immuneACCESS table is served through TCRdb, limited to in-frame sequences with V and J called. Missing clones are a known gap in these copies; in checked studies unresolved V genes cover under half, and the rest lacks a known reason. From that table come the V and J calls and clone size; the DNA was used to work out D and trimming. For this sample there are 150,000 to 200,000 clones; 75% to 80% appear just once. Of the sample, roughly 25% falls within the top ten clones.

Study-wide conclusions, independent of this receptor: The quantity of clinical and demographic metadata differed by source and by participant and was supplied without curation.

The receptor was derived from a woman between 65 and 79 years old with acute or convalescent COVID-19. The chain is encoded by TRBV11-2 joined to TRBJ2-3, and 8 junctional nucleotides match TRBD2. Sequenced: peripheral blood. CDR3 protein: CASSLRGGDTDTQYF. The nucleotides are TGTGCCAGCAGCCTACGGGGGGGGGACACAGATACGCAGTATTTT.